What follows describes a single T cell receptor (beta chain). A junction end diverges from the germline sequence, so it may reflect a read error. As handled by the study authors: Cell counts per sample came from amplifying reference gene primers. Produced via immunoSEQ multiplex PCR; TCRdb's table is partial and in-frame only. V and J calls and clone size are as listed in that table; D and trimming were resolved from the DNA. The table includes about 150,000 clones, about four fifths detected once. This sample was included in a study of blood T cell repertoires in COVID-19. Study details: The United States, Italy and Spain were the sources of the acute and convalescent COVID-19 samples. PBMCs, B-cell-depleted T cells, or T cells provided the cDNA or gDNA that made up the material.

CDR3 length: 13 residues. The germline V gene has CDR1 SGHRS and CDR2 YFSETQ. The chain uses TRBV5-1 and TRBJ2-1; D possibly corresponds to TRBD2 (7 bases). Sample: peripheral blood. The clonotype comes from a man in his sixties or seventies who had recovered from COVID-19. As DNA, the CDR3 is TGCGCCAGCAGAGAACAAGGGGGGCGGGAGTGGATCTTC. Residues: CASREQGGREWIF. The full variable domain, completed using reference TRBV5-1 and TRBJ2-1, is KAGVTQTPRYLIKTRGQQVTLSCSPISGHRSVSWYQQTPGQGLQFLFEYFSETQRNKGNFPGRFSGRQFSNSRSEMNVSTLELGDSALYLCASREQGGREWIFGPGTRLTVL.